This T cell receptor (beta chain) was documented in a study of cytomegalovirus exposure and HLA in healthy donors. Study-level background: A subsequent analysis stated that the 100 to 150 validation repertoires were run on the same platform as the 650 to 850 first-cohort repertoires.

Measured with immunoSEQ multiplex PCR; TCRdb has only the in-frame clones, and not every one. The sample records around 400,000 clones, 86% being singletons. This clone has only a few counts. V was clipped by 8 bases and J by 0 bases; unmatched bases: 11. Germline CDR1 and CDR2: SNHLY and FYNNEI. This CDR3 spans 17 amino acids. The 120-subject validation cohort, separate from the roughly 670-subject first cohort, included the donors. Source material: PBMCs. The source is a woman aged 18-29 years in good health and CMV-seronegative. The gene calls are TRBV2 and TRBJ1-5, with TRBD1 matching 9 bases. The CDR3 sequence: CASARDRALYSNQPQHF. The CDR3 coding sequence is TGTGCCAGCGCACGGGACAGGGCCCTTTATAGCAATCAGCCCCAGCATTTT.